The 24 T cell receptor beta chains below all came from one sample that was sequenced in a study of PD-1 blockade in classical Hodgkin lymphoma (dated by TCRdb to 2020 to 2022). The library came from the immunoSEQ multiplex PCR assay. The table comes from immuneACCESS by way of TCRdb, which keeps in-frame sequences with V and J called. Part of the clones is missing from these tables; in studies checked, under half for an unresolved V gene and the rest for unknown reasons. The sample table lists over 1,400 clones, less than 85% of them with a count of one. 24% of the sample is taken by the ten largest. Sample time point, as interpreted from the label and publication: cycle 1 day 1 (C1D1), immediately before nivolumab initiation. Relapse after autologous stem cell transplantation had occurred in all trial patients, and cohorts A, B and C were distinguished by prior brentuximab vedotin exposure. A Miltenyi CD8+ T cell isolation kit was used for magnetic negative selection to purify CD8+ T cells from thawed PBMCs.

Sequences were derived from CD8+ T cells from blood, sampled at baseline. Receptors originate from a human donor with classical Hodgkin lymphoma.

The CDR3 loop reads CASRLAGGHNEQFF. CDR3 coding DNA: TGTGCAAGTCGCTTAGCGGGGGGGCACAATGAGCAGTTCTTC. This chain joins TRBV12-2 and TRBJ2-1; whether TRBD2, the table's D call, matches the DNA was not checked. TRBV12-2 is a recognized pseudogene. The CDR3 spans 14 residues.

The genes are TRBV30 and TRBJ2-7; D unresolved. Germline V CDR1 and CDR2: GTSNPN, SVGIG (reference sequence). Trimming took 7 bases from V and 3 from J, leaving 13 bases between them. The CDR3 is 12 amino acids. The CDR3 nucleotides read TGTGCCTCTTCGACACGCAACTACGAGCAGTACTTC. Protein sequence: CASSTRNYEQYF.

The chain combines TRBV7-6 with TRBJ2-7, with D perhaps matching TRBD2 (6 bases). From germline, CDR1 is SGHVS and CDR2 FNYEAQ. V was trimmed by 4 bases and J by 0 bases, leaving 13 bases between them. The CDR3 is 15 amino acids. In DNA form, the CDR3 reads TGTGCCAGCAGCTCAGAGACCGGGAGCTCCTACGAGCAGTACTTC. Its translation is CASSSETGSSYEQYF.

The J gene is TRBJ1-1, the V gene TRBV25-1, with no clear D. Germline assignment: CDR1 MGHDK and CDR2 SYGVNS. Trimming took off 4 bases at V and 0 bases at J, with 12 bases between the two ends. The CDR3 loop spans 15 amino acids. DNA for the CDR3: TGTGCCAGCAGTGGAGACGGAGCCTTGAACACTGAAGCTTTCTTT. This encodes CASSGDGALNTEAFF. Full variable domain (remainder filled in from reference TRBV25-1 and TRBJ1-1): EADIYQTPRYLVIGTGKKITLECSQTMGHDKMYWYQQDPGMELHLIHYSYGVNSTEKGDLSSESTVSRIRTEHFPLTLESARPSHTSQYLCASSGDGALNTEAFFGQGTRLTVV.

CDR3 bases: TGTGCCGGCCGAGTGAGCTCCTACAATGAGCAGTTCTTC. It specifies CAGRVSSYNEQFF. The rearrangement links TRBV30 to TRBJ2-1, with D unresolved. This CDR3 is built from 13 residues. Trimming left V 8 bases short and J 0 bases short, with 11 bases between. CDR1 GTSNPN and CDR2 SVGIG come from the germline V gene (reference sequence). The whole variable domain, filled in from reference TRBV30 and TRBJ2-1, reads SQTIHQWPATLVQPVGSPLSLECTVEGTSNPNLYWYRQAAGRGLQLLFYSVGIGQISSEVPQNLSASRPQDRQFILSSKKLLLSDSGFYLCAGRVSSYNEQFFGPGTRLTVL.

Notes on this clone: The junction and the germline gene differ at one end; a read error may be behind it. This chain uses TRBV10-2 with TRBJ2-2; possible D gene TRBD2, 5 bases. CDR1 and CDR2 from the germline V gene are WSHSY and SAAADI. CDR3 length: 13 residues. DNA for the CDR3: TGCGCCACCACCTCGACCTTAGCCGGGAAGCTGTTTTTT. Its protein product is CATTSTLAGKLFF.

The chain recombines TRBV9 with TRBJ2-7; 7 positions match TRBD1. Per germline, CDR1 SGDLS and CDR2 YYNGEE. The CDR3 covers 14 residues. V shed 4 bases and J 1 base; nucleotides not matched to a gene: 5. CDR3 nucleotide sequence: TGTGCCAGCAGCCCCGGGACAGCATCCTACGAGCAGTACTTC. This gives the protein CASSPGTASYEQYF. Filled out from reference TRBV9 and TRBJ2-7, the complete variable domain reads DSGVTQTPKHLITATGQRVTLRCSPRSGDLSVYWYQQSLDQGLQFLIQYYNGEERAKGNILERFSAQQFPDLHSELNLSSLELGDSALYFCASSPGTASYEQYFGPGTRLTVT.

The chain employs TRBV29-1 and TRBJ1-3; D is unclear. The CDR3 length is 14 residues. The ends were cut back, 4 bases at V and 1 base at J, with 11 bases in the middle. Per germline, CDR1 SQVTM and CDR2 ANQGSEA. The CDR3 sequence is CSVGPSGSGNTIYF. CDR3 nucleotide sequence: TGCAGCGTTGGCCCTTCGGGATCTGGAAACACCATATATTTT.

The chain links TRBV6-5 to TRBJ1-1; the match to TRBD1 covers 7 bases. The V gene end was trimmed by 1 base and the J gene end by 4 bases; junction bases not matched to a gene: 0. This CDR3 is 13 amino acids long. Germline CDR1 and CDR2: MNHEY and SVGAGI. In DNA, the CDR3 is TGTGCCAGCAGTTACTACAGGGGCACTGAAGCTTTCTTT. This encodes CASSYYRGTEAFF.

The chain couples TRBV4-1 to TRBJ1-2; a possible D gene is TRBD1 (5 bases). Trimming left V 4 bases short and J 7 bases short, with 10 bases between. This CDR3 has 12 residues. The germline V gene encodes CDR1 MGHRA and CDR2 YSYEKL. CDR3 loop: CASSRGGVGYTF. The CDR3, as DNA: TGCGCCAGCAGCCGGGGGGGAGTTGGCTACACCTTC.

The chain couples TRBV10-3 to TRBJ1-4; 8 nucleotides match TRBD1. This CDR3 is 14 amino acids long. Germline trimming cut 10 bases from V and 7 bases from J; bases unmatched to any gene: 11. Looked up from germline, CDR1 is ENHRY and CDR2 is SYGVKD. CDR3: CASGQGRRVEKLFF. The CDR3 DNA sequence: TGTGCCAGCGGACAGGGAAGAAGGGTTGAAAAACTGTTTTTT.

The rearrangement uses TRBV21-1 and TRBJ1-5; TRBD1 is the table's D call and was not checked against the DNA. TRBV21-1 is noted as a pseudogene. This CDR3 region has 19 residues. CDR3 amino acids: CASIQILNQGADSNQPQHF. CDR3 nucleotides: TGTGCCAGCATCCAAATCTTAAACCAGGGGGCCGATAGCAATCAGCCCCAGCATTTT.

The sample holds a few counts of this clone. The genes are TRBV4-1 and TRBJ2-5; D is undetermined. The V gene's germline CDR1 is MGHRA and CDR2 YSYEKL. The CDR3 totals 15 residues. Between the trimmed V and J ends, which lost 1 base and 0 bases, there was a span of 9 bases. CDR3 nucleotides: TGCGCCAGCAGCCAAGGGTCGCTTTACCAAGAGACCCAGTACTTC. Translation gives CASSQGSLYQETQYF.

The chain employs TRBV7-6 and TRBJ2-3; TRBD2 aligns across 14 bases. Trimming at V came to 5 bases and at J to 3 bases, leaving 4 bases not matched to a gene. CDR1 is SGHVS, CDR2 FNYEAQ, per germline. The CDR3 runs to 16 residues. The DNA for the CDR3 is TGTGCCAGCAGCCGATGGACTAGCGGGGGGACAGATACGCAGTATTTT. This translates into CASSRWTSGGTDTQYF.

The chain joins TRBV29-1 to TRBJ2-1, with no clear D. Germline V gene data show CDR1 as SQVTM and CDR2 as ANQGSEA. The CDR3 is 11 residues long. V dropped 6 bases and J dropped 10 bases, with 13 bases sitting between them. The CDR3 here is CSVPAPREQFF. The CDR3 nucleotides read TGCAGCGTCCCGGCGCCGCGGGAGCAGTTCTTC.

This chain joins TRBV6-5 and TRBJ2-2; D is ambiguous. In germline, CDR1 is MNHEY, CDR2 SVGAGI. This CDR3 has 13 residues. V gave up 3 bases and J gave up 4 bases, with 6 bases separating them. Written as DNA, the CDR3 is TGTGCCAGCAGTTATTATGGCACCGGGGAGCTGTTTTTT. Amino acid sequence: CASSYYGTGELFF.

The chain carries TRBV6-4 and TRBJ1-5, with D uncertain. The germline gives CDR1 MRHNA, CDR2 SNTAGT. The CDR3 extends over 13 amino acids. Trimming cost V 5 bases and J 1 base, with 6 bases left between them. CDR3 coding DNA: TGTGCCAGCAGTACGTCAAGCAATCAGCCCCAGCATTTT. Translating it yields CASSTSSNQPQHF.

The rearrangement links TRBV9 to TRBJ2-1; possible D gene TRBD2, 6 bases. Germline V gene lookup returns CDR1 SGDLS and CDR2 YYNGEE. The V and J ends lost 4 bases and 0 bases respectively, with 11 bases between them. This CDR3 has 15 residues. CDR3 loop: CASSSAGSSYNEQFF. In DNA form, the CDR3 reads TGTGCCAGCAGCTCCGCGGGGAGCTCCTACAATGAGCAGTTCTTC. Combining the CDR3 with reference TRBV9 and TRBJ2-1 gives the whole variable domain DSGVTQTPKHLITATGQRVTLRCSPRSGDLSVYWYQQSLDQGLQFLIQYYNGEERAKGNILERFSAQQFPDLHSELNLSSLELGDSALYFCASSSAGSSYNEQFFGPGTRLTVL.

This chain joins TRBV6-5 and TRBJ1-1, with TRBD1 identical over 8 bases. This CDR3 has 12 residues. Trimming cost V 4 bases and J 8 bases; bases outside gene matches: 3. Germline V gives CDR1 MNHEY, CDR2 SVGAGI. The chain's CDR3 is CASSWRTGEAFF. CDR3 coding DNA: TGTGCCAGCAGTTGGCGGACAGGGGAAGCTTTCTTT.

The chain is built from TRBV6-5 and TRBJ2-2, with TRBD2 matching 12 bases. CDR1 and CDR2 (germline): MNHEY, SVGAGI. V was pared by 6 bases and J by 5 bases, with 4 bases of the junction left unmatched. The CDR3 loop spans 15 amino acids. This CDR3 reads CASSLTSGGTGELFF. In DNA form, the CDR3 reads TGTGCCAGCAGCCTGACTAGCGGGGGTACCGGGGAGCTGTTTTTT.

This chain connects TRBV7-6 to TRBJ2-1; TRBD2 is a possible D gene (5 bases). Trimming stripped 0 bases from V and 4 bases from J, with 13 bases between. The CDR3 length is 16 residues. The germline V gene encodes CDR1 SGHVS and CDR2 FNYEAQ. The CDR3 DNA reads as TGTGCCAGCAGCTTAGCAGGAATCGGGGAATACAATGAGCAGTTCTTC. It translates to CASSLAGIGEYNEQFF.

The chain has TRBV13 and TRBJ2-7, with no clear D. Germline CDR1 PRHDT, CDR2 FYEKMQ (reference sequence). The CDR3 totals 11 residues. V gave up 2 bases and J gave up 3 bases, with 2 bases separating them. For the CDR3, the DNA is TGTGCCAGCAGCTTACGCTACGAGCAGTACTTC. Translated, it gives CASSLRYEQYF.

This rearrangement joins TRBV28 to TRBJ1-2; no firm D call. Germline-derived CDR1 and CDR2 are MDHEN and SYDVKM. Trimming pared 3 bases from V and 0 bases from J, leaving 14 bases between. The CDR3 is 16 residues long. CDR3 region: CASSFLADLANYGYTF. The CDR3 coding sequence is TGTGCCAGCAGTTTTTTAGCGGACCTAGCTAACTATGGCTACACCTTC.

This clone was counted once. The gene calls are TRBV4-1 and TRBJ2-7; possibly TRBD2 for D (7 bases). The germline CDR1 and CDR2 sequences are MGHRA and YSYEKL. This CDR3 region has 14 residues. V lost 4 bases and J 6 bases, leaving 16 bases between the germline ends. DNA of the CDR3: TGCGCCAGCAGCCCAGCGAGGGGGGGCGGCGAGCAGTACTTC. Translating gives CASSPARGGGEQYF.